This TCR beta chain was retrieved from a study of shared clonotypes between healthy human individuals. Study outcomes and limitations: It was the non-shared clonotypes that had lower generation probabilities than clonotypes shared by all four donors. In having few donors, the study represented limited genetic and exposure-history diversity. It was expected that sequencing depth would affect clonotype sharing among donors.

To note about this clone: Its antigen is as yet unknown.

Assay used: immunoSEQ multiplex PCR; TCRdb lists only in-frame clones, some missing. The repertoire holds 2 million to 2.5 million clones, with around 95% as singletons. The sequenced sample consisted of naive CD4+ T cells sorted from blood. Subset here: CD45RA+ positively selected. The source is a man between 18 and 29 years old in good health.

The CDR3 bases are TGTGCCAGCAGTTCCGACCCCCGGGTTGCCAAAAACATTCAGTACTTC. It is translated as CASSSDPRVAKNIQYF. The chain combines TRBV27 with TRBJ2-4; D is unclear. The CDR3 totals 16 residues. Germline values: CDR1 MNHEY, CDR2 SMNVEV (reference sequence). V was trimmed by 4 bases and J by 1 base, leaving 14 bases between them.